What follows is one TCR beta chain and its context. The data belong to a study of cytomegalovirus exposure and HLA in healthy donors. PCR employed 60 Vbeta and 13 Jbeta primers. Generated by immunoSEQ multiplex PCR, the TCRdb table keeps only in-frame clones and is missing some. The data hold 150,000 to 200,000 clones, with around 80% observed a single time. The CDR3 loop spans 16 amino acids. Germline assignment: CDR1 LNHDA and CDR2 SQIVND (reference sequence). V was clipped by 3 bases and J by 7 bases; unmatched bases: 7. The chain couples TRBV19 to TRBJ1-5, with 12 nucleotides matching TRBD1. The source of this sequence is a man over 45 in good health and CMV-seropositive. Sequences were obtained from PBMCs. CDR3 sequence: CASSIPGQGARQPQHF. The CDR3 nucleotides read TGTGCCAGTAGTATCCCGGGACAGGGGGCCAGACAGCCCCAGCATTTT.